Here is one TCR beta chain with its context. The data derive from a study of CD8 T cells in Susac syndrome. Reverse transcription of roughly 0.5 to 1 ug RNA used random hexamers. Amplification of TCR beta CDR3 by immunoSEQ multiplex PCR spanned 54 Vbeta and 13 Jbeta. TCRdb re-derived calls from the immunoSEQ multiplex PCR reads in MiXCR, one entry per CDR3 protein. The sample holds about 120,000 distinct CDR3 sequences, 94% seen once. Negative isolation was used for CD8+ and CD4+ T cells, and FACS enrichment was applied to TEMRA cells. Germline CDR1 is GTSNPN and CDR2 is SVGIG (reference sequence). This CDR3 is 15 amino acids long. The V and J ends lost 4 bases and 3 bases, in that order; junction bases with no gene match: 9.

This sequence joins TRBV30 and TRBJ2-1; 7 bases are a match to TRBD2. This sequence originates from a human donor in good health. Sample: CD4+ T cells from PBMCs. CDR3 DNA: TGTGCCTGGATTCTGGCCCCGGGAGGCTACAATGAGCAGTTCTTC. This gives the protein CAWILAPGGYNEQFF. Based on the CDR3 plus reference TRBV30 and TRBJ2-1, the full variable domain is SQTIHQWPATLVQPVGSPLSLECTVEGTSNPNLYWYRQAAGRGLQLLFYSVGIGQISSEVPQNLSASRPQDRQFILSSKKLLLSDSGFYLCAWILAPGGYNEQFFGPGTRLTVL.